This is a list of T cell receptor beta chains from one sample in a study of blood T cell repertoires in COVID-19. Assay: immunoSEQ multiplex PCR; the TCRdb copy retains only in-frame clones and omits some. The sample lists tens of thousands of clones, 65% to 85% occurring once. Sequencing used peripheral blood. These receptors all stem from a man aged 45-65 years with acute or convalescent COVID-19. Each CDR3 is given with its conserved first and last residue. Fields, in order: J gene, D gene, V gene, CDR3 length, clone size, CDR3 protein, CDR3 DNA. D genes are given only for firm matches. The size of a clone is reported for some rows only, either as once, few or many, or as a class for expanded clones.

J gene: TRBJ1-1; D gene: .; V gene: TRBV19; CDR3 length: 16; clone size: .; CDR3 protein: CASTAEVGRRDTEAFF; CDR3 DNA: TGTGCCAGCACCGCTGAGGTGGGTCGACGGGACACTGAAGCTTTCTTT
J gene: TRBJ2-5; D gene: TRBD2; V gene: TRBV7-8; CDR3 length: 15; clone size: .; CDR3 protein: CASSVNGGLGETQYF; CDR3 DNA: TGTGCCAGCAGCGTGAACGGGGGGTTGGGGGAGACCCAGTACTTC
J gene: TRBJ2-2; D gene: .; V gene: TRBV5-1; CDR3 length: 12; clone size: .; CDR3 protein: CASSLTLGELFF; CDR3 DNA: TGCGCCAGCAGCCTCACTCTAGGGGAGCTGTTTTTT
J gene: TRBJ2-1; D gene: .; V gene: TRBV6-5; CDR3 length: 12; clone size: .; CDR3 protein: CASSQQGDEQFF; CDR3 DNA: TGTGCCAGCAGTCAGCAGGGCGATGAGCAGTTCTTC
J gene: TRBJ1-1; D gene: .; V gene: TRBV24-1; CDR3 length: 14; clone size: few; CDR3 protein: CATSEGGRNTEAFF; CDR3 DNA: TGTGCCACCAGTGAAGGCGGTCGCAACACTGAAGCTTTCTTT
J gene: TRBJ1-6; D gene: .; V gene: TRBV2; CDR3 length: 13; clone size: .; CDR3 protein: CASQKDSSSPLHF; CDR3 DNA: TGTGCCAGCCAAAAGGACAGCTCTTCACCCCTCCACTTT
J gene: TRBJ2-5; D gene: TRBD1; V gene: TRBV2; CDR3 length: 14; clone size: few; CDR3 protein: CAGSGTGVRETQYF; CDR3 DNA: TGTGCCGGATCCGGGACAGGGGTTCGAGAGACCCAGTACTTC
J gene: TRBJ1-1; D gene: TRBD1; V gene: TRBV6-5; CDR3 length: 15; clone size: .; CDR3 protein: CASRPVGTGRTEAFF; CDR3 DNA: TGTGCCAGCAGGCCGGTCGGGACAGGGAGAACTGAAGCTTTCTTT
J gene: TRBJ1-2; D gene: TRBD1; V gene: TRBV30; CDR3 length: 14; clone size: .; CDR3 protein: CAWSLRDSFYGYTF; CDR3 DNA: TGTGCCTGGAGTCTCCGGGACAGCTTCTATGGCTACACCTTC
J gene: TRBJ2-7; D gene: TRBD1; V gene: TRBV28; CDR3 length: 19; clone size: .; CDR3 protein: CASSFGSRGRDGPSYEQYF; CDR3 DNA: TGTGCCAGCAGTTTTGGGAGCAGGGGGCGAGACGGACCCTCCTACGAGCAGTACTTC
J gene: TRBJ1-6; D gene: .; V gene: TRBV7-9; CDR3 length: 15; clone size: .; CDR3 protein: CASSPRGTVDSPLHF; CDR3 DNA: TGTGCCAGCAGCCCTCGAGGTACGGTGGATTCACCCCTCCACTTT
J gene: TRBJ1-2; D gene: .; V gene: TRBV27; CDR3 length: 13; clone size: few; CDR3 protein: CASSFSGVDGYTF; CDR3 DNA: TGTGCCAGCAGTTTTTCGGGGGTCGATGGCTACACCTTC
J gene: TRBJ2-7; D gene: .; V gene: TRBV14; CDR3 length: 13; clone size: few; CDR3 protein: CASSRTFASPSYF; CDR3 DNA: TGTGCCAGCAGCCGAACTTTTGCCTCCCCGTCCTACTTC
J gene: TRBJ2-1; D gene: .; V gene: TRBV7-9; CDR3 length: 18; clone size: once; CDR3 protein: CASSSIFSSESSYNEQFF; CDR3 DNA: TGTGCCAGCAGCTCAATCTTCTCTAGCGAGAGCTCCTACAATGAGCAGTTCTTC
J gene: TRBJ2-1; D gene: TRBD2; V gene: TRBV27; CDR3 length: 15; clone size: .; CDR3 protein: CASSRGRADYNEQFF; CDR3 DNA: TGTGCCAGCAGTCGCGGGAGGGCCGACTACAATGAGCAGTTCTTC
J gene: TRBJ2-7; D gene: .; V gene: TRBV27; CDR3 length: 15; clone size: .; CDR3 protein: CASSLAPGHRREQYF; CDR3 DNA: TGTGCCAGCAGTTTGGCCCCGGGACACCGAAGGGAGCAGTACTTC
J gene: TRBJ2-1; D gene: .; V gene: TRBV14; CDR3 length: 14; clone size: .; CDR3 protein: CASSPRQSYNEQFF; CDR3 DNA: TGTGCCAGCAGCCCCAGACAGAGCTACAATGAGCAGTTCTTC